The 32 T cell receptor beta chains below were found in one sample sequenced in a study of T-cell memory formation after mild COVID-19 (TCRdb year 2021). Libraries came from 5' RACE. Sequenced using an Illumina NovaSeq 6000. TCRdb reprocessed the public reads (quality trimming at Q25 with fastp, clone calling with MiXCR) and kept in-frame beta chains. For every CDR3 protein sequence, its rows merge into one entry that carries the most common genes and DNA. Across this sample there are about 400,000 distinct CDR3 sequences, with roughly a quarter seen only once. The ten largest make up around 13% of the sample. Sequenced input: PBMCs or a T cell subset sorted from them (not recorded which). All receptors come from an adult woman who had mild COVID-19 (a few samples of this study predate the infection). The sample titles of this study are shuffled in the database, so cell type and time point are left out; the donor was told from shared clones.

This clonotype was counted only a few times. The chain has TRBV5-1 and TRBJ2-1; 9 bases line up with TRBD2. V lost 4 bases to trimming and J lost 1 base; unmatched junction nucleotides: 15. CDR1 is SGHRS and CDR2 is YFSETQ in the germline V gene. The CDR3 contains 19 residues. The CDR3: CASSLESPIGLASYNEQFF. DNA of the CDR3: TGCGCCAGCAGCCTTGAAAGCCCGATCGGACTAGCGTCCTACAATGAGCAGTTCTTC.

The rearrangement joins TRBV27 to TRBJ2-1, with D perhaps matching TRBD2 (5 bases). This CDR3 spans 15 amino acids. Per germline, CDR1 MNHEY and CDR2 SMNVEV (reference sequence). V dropped 2 bases and J dropped 7 bases, with 15 bases sitting between them. CDR3 region: CASSLLPRTGNEQFF. The CDR3 region has the DNA TGTGCCAGCAGTTTACTCCCAAGGACTGGGAATGAGCAGTTCTTC.

This clonotype turned up a few times. The V call is TRBV7-9, the J call TRBJ1-1; TRBD1 matches 8 bases. This CDR3 has 15 residues. Germline CDR1 SEHNR, CDR2 FQNEAQ (reference sequence). The junction had 6 bases not matched to a gene; V was cut back by 1 base and J by 5 bases. The DNA for the CDR3 is TGTGCCAGCAGCTTAGGCGACAGGGGACGGACTGAAGCTTTCTTT. As protein: CASSLGDRGRTEAFF.

The genes are TRBV6-5 and TRBJ1-1; D is undetermined. Trimming took off 2 bases at V and 1 base at J, with 11 bases between the two ends. Germline CDR1 reads MNHEY; CDR2 reads SVGAGI. CDR3 length: 15 residues. The CDR3 region has the DNA TGTGCCAGCAGTTACGAAGGGTCTCCGAACACTGAAGCTTTCTTT. Amino acid sequence: CASSYEGSPNTEAFF.

Ten or more counts support this clonotype. V is TRBV5-1 and J is TRBJ1-5; D gene uncertain. The germline V gene encodes CDR1 SGHRS and CDR2 YFSETQ. This CDR3 comprises 13 residues. With 2 bases removed from V and 1 base from J, the gap between germline ends came to 4 bases. The CDR3 DNA is TGCGCCAGCAGCTTTGCCAGCAATCAGCCCCAGCATTTT. Amino acids: CASSFASNQPQHF.

This sequence joins TRBV7-9 and TRBJ2-2; a possible D gene is TRBD1 (5 bases). With 5 bases removed from V and 5 bases from J, the gap between germline ends came to 12 bases. The CDR3 spans 14 residues. Germline V gene sequence: CDR1 SEHNR, CDR2 FQNEAQ (reference sequence). The CDR3 here is CASSQDSQTGELFF. The CDR3 coding sequence is TGTGCCAGCAGCCAAGACAGCCAAACCGGGGAGCTGTTTTTT.

This sequence joins TRBV19 and TRBJ1-6, with D uncertain. V shed 6 bases and J shed 10 bases, with 10 bases lying between them. This CDR3 spans 12 amino acids. Germline V gene lookup returns CDR1 LNHDA and CDR2 SQIVND (reference sequence). The CDR3 DNA reads TGTGCCAGTAGAATCGTGGGATCACCCCTCCACTTT. Translation: CASRIVGSPLHF.

This clonotype was seen only a few times. This rearrangement joins TRBV7-2 to TRBJ2-7; no clear D. Germline CDR1 SGHTA, CDR2 FQGNSA. This CDR3 has 13 amino acids. Deletions cut 5 bases from V and 2 bases from J, with 10 bases between. The CDR3 DNA reads TGTGCCAGCAGCCCTCTCGACCCCTACGAGCAGTACTTC. This translates into CASSPLDPYEQYF.

This clonotype was seen more than once but under ten times. The CDR3 region has the DNA TGTGCCAGCAGCCAAGATTCCTTAGGGGGACTTACAGATACGCAGTATTTT. Translated: CASSQDSLGGLTDTQYF. V usage is TRBV14 and J usage is TRBJ2-3; D is perhaps TRBD1 or TRBD2 (6 bases each). Trimming cost V 0 bases and J 3 bases, with 16 bases left between them. CDR1 and CDR2 (germline): SGHDN, FVKESK. This CDR3 comprises 17 residues.

This chain connects TRBV27 to TRBJ1-2; tentative D call: TRBD1 (5 bases). V shed 5 bases and J shed 4 bases, with 17 bases lying between them. This CDR3 is built from 15 residues. Looked up from germline, CDR1 is MNHEY and CDR2 is SMNVEV (reference sequence). The CDR3 bases are TGTGCCAGCAGTCAAGAGGGACTAAGGAGCTATGGCTACACCTTC. Translated: CASSQEGLRSYGYTF.

This clonotype has a single count. The chain carries TRBV28 and TRBJ1-4; D perhaps matches TRBD1 (5 bases). The germline V gene encodes CDR1 MDHEN and CDR2 SYDVKM. V was trimmed by 6 bases and J by 8 bases, leaving 19 bases between them. The CDR3 consists of 15 residues. CDR3 DNA: TGTGCCAGCAGAGGGGCTGACAGCCCGGTGGAAAAACTGTTTTTT. Its translation: CASRGADSPVEKLFF.

This rearrangement joins TRBV11-2 to TRBJ2-7; no clear D. Trimming took off 3 bases at V and 3 bases at J, with 9 bases between the two ends. The CDR3 spans 13 residues. Germline V CDR1 and CDR2: SGHAT, FQNNGV. CDR3 protein: CASSFNLYYEQYF. CDR3 in DNA: TGTGCCAGCAGCTTTAATCTATACTACGAGCAGTACTTC. Looking up the rest from reference TRBV11-2 and TRBJ2-7 gives the full variable domain: EAGVAQSPRYKIIEKRQSVAFWCNPISGHATLYWYQQILGQGPKLLIQFQNNGVVDDSQLPKDRFSAERLKGVDSTLKIQPAKLEDSAVYLCASSFNLYYEQYFGPGTRLTVT.

V usage is TRBV5-1 and J usage is TRBJ2-1; no definite D call. This CDR3 spans 13 amino acids. Trimming shortened V by 3 bases and J by 5 bases, and 9 bases separated the two germline ends. Per germline, CDR1 SGHRS and CDR2 YFSETQ. The CDR3 DNA reads TGCGCCAGCAGCTCAGTCGCCAACAATGAGCAGTTCTTC. Translating gives CASSSVANNEQFF.

This clonotype has only a few counts. The genes are TRBV10-3 and TRBJ1-1; D gene ambiguous. Between the trimmed V and J ends, which lost 4 bases and 3 bases, there was a span of 9 bases. The CDR3 is 13 amino acids. Per germline, CDR1 ENHRY and CDR2 SYGVKD. In DNA form, the CDR3 reads TGTGCCATCAGTGGAGGTTCGGACACTGAAGCTTTCTTT. Its translation is CAISGGSDTEAFF.

This clonotype was seen ten or more times. The J gene is TRBJ1-2, the V gene TRBV5-1; the D gene is possibly TRBD1 (6 bases). The CDR3 is made up of 15 amino acids. Germline V gene lookup returns CDR1 SGHRS and CDR2 YFSETQ. Trimming took 4 bases from V and 4 from J, leaving 17 bases between them. The CDR3 protein is CASSPGWQGTYGYTF. CDR3 nucleotides: TGCGCCAGCAGCCCGGGTTGGCAGGGGACCTATGGCTACACCTTC. The full variable domain, in which reference TRBV5-1 and TRBJ1-2 provide the parts outside the CDR3, is KAGVTQTPRYLIKTRGQQVTLSCSPISGHRSVSWYQQTPGQGLQFLFEYFSETQRNKGNFPGRFSGRQFSNSRSEMNVSTLELGDSALYLCASSPGWQGTYGYTFGSGTRLTVV.

The V and J genes are TRBV9 and TRBJ2-3, with D perhaps matching TRBD1 (5 bases). Germline V gene data show CDR1 as SGDLS and CDR2 as YYNGEE. The length of the CDR3 is 15 residues. V shed 2 bases and J shed 2 bases, with 12 bases lying between them. CDR3 in amino acids: CASSVYSGPTDTQYF. In DNA, the CDR3 is TGTGCCAGCAGCGTTTACTCAGGGCCCACAGATACGCAGTATTTT.

This sequence joins TRBV20-1 and TRBJ1-2, with unresolved D. Trimming took 5 bases from V and 4 from J, leaving 20 bases between them. Germline V gene lookup returns CDR1 DFQATT and CDR2 SNEGSKA (reference sequence). This CDR3 comprises 15 residues. CDR3 DNA sequence: TGCAGTGCTCCCTTTCTAAGTGGTACAGTCTATGGCTACACCTTC. Its translation: CSAPFLSGTVYGYTF.

The V gene is TRBV20-1, the J gene TRBJ2-1; 13 nucleotides line up with TRBD2. CDR3 length: 18 amino acids. The V segment lost 0 bases and the J segment 3 bases; nucleotides outside the gene matches: 8. The germline gives CDR1 DFQATT, CDR2 SNEGSKA (reference sequence). The CDR3, as DNA: TGCAGTGCTAGAGATCCGACTAGCGGGGGGCCGTACTACAATGAGCAGTTCTTC. Translated: CSARDPTSGGPYYNEQFF.

In this sample, this clonotype turned up a few times. The chain combines TRBV7-6 with TRBJ2-1; tentatively, D is TRBD2 (6 bases). CDR1 and CDR2 (germline): SGHVS, FNYEAQ. Trimming left V 4 bases short and J 4 bases short, with 17 bases between. This CDR3 spans 16 amino acids. CDR3 in DNA: TGTGCCAGCAGCTCCTCACCGGGACTCACTTACAATGAGCAGTTCTTC. This sequence encodes CASSSSPGLTYNEQFF.

This clonotype has more than one count but fewer than ten. This chain links TRBV20-1 with TRBJ1-2; D is possibly TRBD1 (6 bases). CDR1 and CDR2 from the germline V gene are DFQATT and SNEGSKA (reference sequence). The V and J ends lost 4 bases and 3 bases respectively, with 15 bases between them. The CDR3 extends over 14 amino acids. CDR3 region: CSAMSRGQHYGYTF. The CDR3 DNA reads as TGCAGTGCTATGTCACGTGGACAGCACTATGGCTACACCTTC.

V usage is TRBV4-1 and J usage is TRBJ1-2, with TRBD1 as a possible D gene (6 bases). Germline loops: CDR1 MGHRA, CDR2 YSYEKL. Trimming removed 0 bases from V and 5 bases from J, with 13 bases in between. The CDR3 runs to 15 residues. CDR3 bases: TGCGCCAGCAGCCAAGATCGGGGGGGGCTGTATGGCTACACCTTC. Translation: CASSQDRGGLYGYTF.

J is TRBJ2-1 and V is TRBV20-1; 7 bases map to TRBD2. CDR3 length equals 14 residues. The junction had 12 bases not matched to a gene; V was cut back by 5 bases and J by 8 bases. Germline V lookup: CDR1 DFQATT, CDR2 SNEGSKA (reference sequence). The CDR3 nucleotides are TGCAGTGCTCTCCGAGCGACTAGCCAGTATGAGCAGTTCTTC. It specifies CSALRATSQYEQFF.

V gene TRBV2 combines with J gene TRBJ2-1, with 7 bases that match TRBD2. The V gene end was trimmed by 1 base and the J gene end by 5 bases; junction bases not matched to a gene: 2. CDR1 SNHLY and CDR2 FYNNEI come from the germline V gene. The CDR3 covers 14 residues. CDR3 nucleotide sequence: TGTGCCAGCAGTGAAGGGACTAGGAACAATGAGCAGTTCTTC. It is translated as CASSEGTRNNEQFF. The complete variable domain, with remaining parts taken from reference TRBV2 and TRBJ2-1, reads EPEVTQTPSHQVTQMGQEVILRCVPISNHLYFYWYRQILGQKVEFLVSFYNNEISEKSEIFDDQFSVERPDGSNFTLKIRSTKLEDSAMYFCASSEGTRNNEQFFGPGTRLTVL.

The V gene is TRBV9, the J gene TRBJ1-1, with TRBD1 matching 11 bases. The CDR3 spans 15 residues. CDR1 SGDLS and CDR2 YYNGEE come from the germline V gene. The trim removed 5 bases at V and 4 bases at J, leaving 7 bases unmatched. The CDR3 spells CASSAGQGGVTEAFF. CDR3 in DNA: TGTGCCAGCAGTGCGGGACAGGGGGGGGTCACTGAAGCTTTCTTT.

This clonotype was seen a handful of times. The chain is built from TRBV5-1 and TRBJ1-2; no clear D. The CDR3 covers 15 residues. Germline V lookup: CDR1 SGHRS, CDR2 YFSETQ. With 0 bases removed from V and 6 bases from J, the gap between germline ends came to 15 bases. CDR3 DNA sequence: TGCGCCAGCAGCTTGGGCCGGAGAGCCCATAATGGCTACACCTTC. Protein product: CASSLGRRAHNGYTF.

V gene TRBV9 combines with J gene TRBJ1-1, with D possibly matching TRBD1 (6 bases). Germline CDR1 SGDLS, CDR2 YYNGEE. This CDR3 has 14 residues. V lost 3 bases and J 1 base, leaving 10 bases between the germline ends. In nucleotides, the CDR3 is TGTGCCAGCAGCGCCCCGGGACAGAACACTGAAGCTTTCTTT. Protein sequence: CASSAPGQNTEAFF.

This clonotype was counted a few times. V gene TRBV6-6 combines with J gene TRBJ2-3; D gene uncertain. The CDR3 consists of 15 residues. Germline values: CDR1 MNHNY, CDR2 SVGAGI (reference sequence). V lost 2 bases, J lost 1 base, and 10 bases lay in between. In DNA form, the CDR3 reads TGTGCCAGCAGTTACCCCGCCGCGGGCACAGATACGCAGTATTTT. The encoded protein is CASSYPAAGTDTQYF.

This clonotype was seen repeatedly, ten times or more. This sequence joins TRBV29-1 and TRBJ2-5; TRBD1 agrees at 7 bases. J was trimmed by 5 bases and V by 0 bases; bases with no gene match: 6. This CDR3 has 14 residues. Germline CDR1 and CDR2: SQVTM and ANQGSEA. DNA of the CDR3: TGCAGCGTTGAAGAGGAAGGACAGGTCGAGACCCAGTACTTC. This translates into CSVEEEGQVETQYF.

This clonotype was counted only a few times. The V call is TRBV6-2 or TRBV6-3, the J call TRBJ2-7, with TRBD2 as a possible D gene (5 bases). Germline CDR1 is MNHEY and CDR2 is SVGEGT. Trimming shortened V by 10 bases and J by 2 bases, and 12 bases separated the two germline ends. CDR3 length: 12 residues. The CDR3: CATRAQPYEQYF. The DNA of the CDR3 is TGTGCCACGCGGGCACAGCCCTACGAGCAGTACTTC.

This clonotype was recorded many times. The V gene is TRBV6-5, the J gene TRBJ2-2, with a weak D call TRBD2 (6 bases). V was trimmed by 5 bases and J by 2 bases, leaving 18 bases between them. The CDR3 contains 17 residues. CDR1 MNHEY and CDR2 SVGAGI come from the germline V gene. CDR3: CASSLLPSEYNTGELFF. The CDR3 coding sequence is TGTGCCAGCAGTCTACTTCCTAGCGAGTACAACACCGGGGAGCTGTTTTTT.

This clonotype came up many times. The chain is built from TRBV10-3 and TRBJ2-7; 9 bases map to TRBD2. CDR1 and CDR2 from the germline V gene are ENHRY and SYGVKD. This CDR3 spans 15 amino acids. Trimming took 8 bases from V and 2 from J; bases not matched to a gene: 10. The CDR3 region has the DNA TGTGCCATCGGGTCGGGCGTAGCGGGAGCCTACGAGCAGTACTTC. It is translated as CAIGSGVAGAYEQYF.

The chain combines TRBV20-1 with TRBJ1-6; 7 nucleotides match TRBD1. This CDR3 region has 15 residues. Germline loops: CDR1 DFQATT, CDR2 SNEGSKA (reference sequence). J gave up 1 base and V 5 bases, and 5 bases lay outside the gene matches. CDR3 residues: CSALRGVSYNSPLHF. The DNA for the CDR3 is TGCAGTGCTCTCAGGGGGGTATCCTATAATTCACCCCTCCACTTT.